This TCR beta chain is drawn from a study of blood T cell repertoires in COVID-19. In the study overall: Specimens from acute and convalescent COVID-19 originated in the United States, Italy and Spain. Sources were T cells, B-cell-depleted T cells, or PBMCs; the material itself was cDNA or gDNA.

Researchers sorted participants into cohorts using their self-reported clinical history. Cohort 3 donors counted as recovered after two negative PCRs, clearance, or resolved symptoms. V was trimmed by 4 bases and J by 3 bases, leaving 16 bases between them. Germline V lookup: CDR1 LNHDA, CDR2 SQIVND (reference sequence). The CDR3 totals 15 residues. The assay was immunoSEQ multiplex PCR, and TCRdb's table has in-frame clones only and misses some. The table records 240,000 or so clones, approximately 90% of them present only once. What was sequenced was PBMCs or T cells enriched from blood (not recorded which). The chain carries TRBV19 and TRBJ2-7, with a tentative D call TRBD1 (6 bases). The receptor's source is a man aged 40-55 years who had recovered from COVID-19. Here the CDR3 reads CASSTSWGPGYEQYF. CDR3 DNA: TGTGCCAGTAGTACGTCATGGGGGCCTGGCTACGAGCAGTACTTC. The full variable domain, in which reference TRBV19 and TRBJ2-7 provide the parts outside the CDR3, is DGGITQSPKYLFRKEGQNVTLSCEQNLNHDAMYWYRQDPGQGLRLIYYSQIVNDFQKGDIAEGYSVSREKKESFPLTVTSAQKNPTAFYLCASSTSWGPGYEQYFGPGTRLTVT.